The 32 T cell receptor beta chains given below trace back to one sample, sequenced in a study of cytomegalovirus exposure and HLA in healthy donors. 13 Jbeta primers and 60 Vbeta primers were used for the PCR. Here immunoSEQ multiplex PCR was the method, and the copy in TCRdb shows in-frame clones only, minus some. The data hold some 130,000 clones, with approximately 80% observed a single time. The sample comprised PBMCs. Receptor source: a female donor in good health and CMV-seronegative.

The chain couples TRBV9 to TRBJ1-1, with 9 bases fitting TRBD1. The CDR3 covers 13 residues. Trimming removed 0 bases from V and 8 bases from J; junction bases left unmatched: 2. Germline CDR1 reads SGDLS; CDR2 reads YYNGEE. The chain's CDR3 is CASSVETGGEAFF. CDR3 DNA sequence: TGTGCCAGCAGCGTAGAGACAGGGGGGGAAGCTTTCTTT.

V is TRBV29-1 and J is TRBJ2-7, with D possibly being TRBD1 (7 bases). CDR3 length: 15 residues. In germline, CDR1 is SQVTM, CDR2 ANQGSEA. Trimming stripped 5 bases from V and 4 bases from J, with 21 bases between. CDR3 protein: CSVQRGTGDSYEQYF. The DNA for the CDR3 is TGCAGCGTTCAAAGGGGCACAGGGGACTCTTACGAGCAGTACTTC.

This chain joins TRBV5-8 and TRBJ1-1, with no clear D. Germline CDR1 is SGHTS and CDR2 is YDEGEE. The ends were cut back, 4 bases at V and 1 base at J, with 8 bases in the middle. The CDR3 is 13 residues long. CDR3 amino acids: CASSRNRNTEAFF. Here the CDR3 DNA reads TGTGCCAGCAGCCGCAACAGGAACACTGAAGCTTTCTTT.

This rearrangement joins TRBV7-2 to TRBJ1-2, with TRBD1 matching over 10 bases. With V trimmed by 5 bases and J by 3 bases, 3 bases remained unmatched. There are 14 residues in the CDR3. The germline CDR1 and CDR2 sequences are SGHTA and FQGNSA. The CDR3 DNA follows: TGTGCCAGCAGCCTGACAGGGGGCGACTATGGCTACACCTTC. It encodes CASSLTGGDYGYTF.

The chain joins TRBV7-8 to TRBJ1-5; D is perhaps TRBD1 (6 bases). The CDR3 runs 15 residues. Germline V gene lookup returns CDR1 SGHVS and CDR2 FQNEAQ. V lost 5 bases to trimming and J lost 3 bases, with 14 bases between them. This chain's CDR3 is CASSHYRDTNQPQHF. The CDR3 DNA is TGTGCCAGCAGCCATTACAGGGATACCAATCAGCCCCAGCATTTT.

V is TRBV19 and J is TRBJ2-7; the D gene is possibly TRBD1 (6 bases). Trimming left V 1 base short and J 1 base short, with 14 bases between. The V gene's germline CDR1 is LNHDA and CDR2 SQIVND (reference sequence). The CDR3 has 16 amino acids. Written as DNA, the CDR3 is TGTGCCAGTAGTATAGGGTGGGGGCGCGGATCCTACGAGCAGTACTTC. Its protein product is CASSIGWGRGSYEQYF.

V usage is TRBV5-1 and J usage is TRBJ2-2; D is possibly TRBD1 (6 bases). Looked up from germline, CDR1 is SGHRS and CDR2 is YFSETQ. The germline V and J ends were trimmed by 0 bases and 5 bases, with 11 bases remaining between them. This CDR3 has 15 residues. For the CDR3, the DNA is TGCGCCAGCAGCTTGGCCGCAGGGGAGACCGGGGAGCTGTTTTTT. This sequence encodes CASSLAAGETGELFF.

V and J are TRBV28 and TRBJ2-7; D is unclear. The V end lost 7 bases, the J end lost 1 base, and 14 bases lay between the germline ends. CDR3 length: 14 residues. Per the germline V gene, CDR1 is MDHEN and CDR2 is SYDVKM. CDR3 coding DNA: TGTGCCAGCACCTCGGTCTCCGGGTCCTACGAGCAGTACTTC. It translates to CASTSVSGSYEQYF.

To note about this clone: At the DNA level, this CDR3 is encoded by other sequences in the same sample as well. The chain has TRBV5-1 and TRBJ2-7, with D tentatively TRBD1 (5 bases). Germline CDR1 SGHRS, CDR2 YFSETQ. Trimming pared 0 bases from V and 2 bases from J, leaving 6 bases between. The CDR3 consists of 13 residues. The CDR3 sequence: CASSLDRTYEQYF. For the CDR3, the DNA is TGCGCCAGCAGCTTGGACAGGACCTACGAGCAGTACTTC.

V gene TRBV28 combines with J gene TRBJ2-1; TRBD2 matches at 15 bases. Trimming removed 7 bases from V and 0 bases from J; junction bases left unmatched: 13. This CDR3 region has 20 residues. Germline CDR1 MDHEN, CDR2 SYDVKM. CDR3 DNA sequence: TGTGCCAGCACCCCCTCACCGGGACTAGCGGGAGGTACCTCCTACAATGAGCAGTTCTTC. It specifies CASTPSPGLAGGTSYNEQFF.

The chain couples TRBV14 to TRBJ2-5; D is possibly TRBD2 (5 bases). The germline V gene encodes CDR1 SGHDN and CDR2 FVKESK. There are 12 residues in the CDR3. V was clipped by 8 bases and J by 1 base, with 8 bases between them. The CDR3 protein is CASSGFQETQYF. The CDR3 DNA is TGTGCCAGCTCGGGATTCCAAGAGACCCAGTACTTC.

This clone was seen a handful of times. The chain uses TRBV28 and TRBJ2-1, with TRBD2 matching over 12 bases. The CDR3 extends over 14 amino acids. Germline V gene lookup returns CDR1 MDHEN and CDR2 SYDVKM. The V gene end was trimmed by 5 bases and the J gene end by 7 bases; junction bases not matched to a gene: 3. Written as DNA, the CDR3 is TGTGCCAGCAGTCGAGGGACTAGCGGGAATGAGCAGTTCTTC. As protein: CASSRGTSGNEQFF.

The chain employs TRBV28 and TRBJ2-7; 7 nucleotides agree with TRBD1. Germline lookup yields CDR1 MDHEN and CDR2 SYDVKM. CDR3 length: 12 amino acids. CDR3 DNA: TGTCGAGCCGGGACAGACAGCTACGAGCAGTACTTC. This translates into CRAGTDSYEQYF.

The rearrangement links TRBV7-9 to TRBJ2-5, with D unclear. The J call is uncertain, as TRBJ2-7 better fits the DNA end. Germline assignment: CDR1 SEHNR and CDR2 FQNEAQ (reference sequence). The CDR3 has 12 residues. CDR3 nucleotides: TGTGCCAGCAGCTTAGGATCCTACGAGCAGTACTTC. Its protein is CASSLGSYEQYF.

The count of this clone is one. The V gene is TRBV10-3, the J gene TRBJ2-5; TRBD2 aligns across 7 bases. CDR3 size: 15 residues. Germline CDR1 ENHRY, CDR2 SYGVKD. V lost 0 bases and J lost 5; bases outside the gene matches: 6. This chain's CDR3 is CAISESRLAAETQYF. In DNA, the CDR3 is TGTGCCATCAGTGAGTCGAGGCTAGCGGCGGAGACCCAGTACTTC.

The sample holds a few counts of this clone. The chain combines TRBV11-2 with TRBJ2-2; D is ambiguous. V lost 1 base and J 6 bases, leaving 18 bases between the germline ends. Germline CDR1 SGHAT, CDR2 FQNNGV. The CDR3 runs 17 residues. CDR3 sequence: CASSLALPGIPPGELFF. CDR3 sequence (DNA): TGTGCCAGCAGCTTAGCCCTCCCAGGTATCCCACCCGGGGAGCTGTTTTTT. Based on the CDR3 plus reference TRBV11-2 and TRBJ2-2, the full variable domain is EAGVAQSPRYKIIEKRQSVAFWCNPISGHATLYWYQQILGQGPKLLIQFQNNGVVDDSQLPKDRFSAERLKGVDSTLKIQPAKLEDSAVYLCASSLALPGIPPGELFFGEGSRLTVL.

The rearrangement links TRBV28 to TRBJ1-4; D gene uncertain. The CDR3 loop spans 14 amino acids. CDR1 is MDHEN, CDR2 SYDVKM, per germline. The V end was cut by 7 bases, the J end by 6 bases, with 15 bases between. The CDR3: CASNTQSSDEKLFF. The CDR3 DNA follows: TGTGCCAGCAACACGCAGAGTAGCGATGAAAAACTGTTTTTT. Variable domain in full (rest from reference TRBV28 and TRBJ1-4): DVKVTQSSRYLVKRTGEKVFLECVQDMDHENMFWYRQDPGLGLRLIYFSYDVKMKEKGDIPEGYSVSREKKERFSLILESASTNQTSMYLCASNTQSSDEKLFFGSGTQLSVL.

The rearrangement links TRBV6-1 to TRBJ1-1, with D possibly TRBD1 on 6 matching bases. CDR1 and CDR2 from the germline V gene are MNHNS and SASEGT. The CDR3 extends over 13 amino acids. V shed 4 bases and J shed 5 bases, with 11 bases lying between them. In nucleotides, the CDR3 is TGTGCCAGCAGTGGGACAGTACCAACTGAAGCTTTCTTT. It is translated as CASSGTVPTEAFF.

The CDR3 DNA follows: TGTGCCAGTGGAGACGTCTACTCTGGAAACACCATATATTTT. This sequence encodes CASGDVYSGNTIYF. The chain carries TRBV19 and TRBJ1-3; D gene ambiguous. V was cut by 8 bases and J by 0 bases, with 11 bases left in between. There are 14 residues in the CDR3. Germline V gene data show CDR1 as LNHDA and CDR2 as SQIVND (reference sequence).

CDR3 residues: CASSSPLDTPNTGELFF. The CDR3 coding sequence is TGTGCCAGCAGCTCCCCCCTGGACACCCCGAACACCGGGGAGCTGTTTTTT. The chain uses TRBV9 and TRBJ2-2; D is possibly TRBD1 (5 bases). The CDR3 runs 17 residues. With 4 bases removed from V and 0 bases from J, the gap between germline ends came to 16 bases. Per germline, CDR1 SGDLS and CDR2 YYNGEE.

CDR3 bases: TGCGCCAGCAGCCCGGGGACAGGGATGGGTGAAAAACTGTTTTTT. This encodes CASSPGTGMGEKLFF. The V and J genes are TRBV4-3 and TRBJ1-4; TRBD1 agrees at 9 bases. Germline CDR1 LGHNA, CDR2 YSLEER. The V and J ends lost 4 bases and 7 bases, in that order; junction bases with no gene match: 7. CDR3 length: 15 residues.

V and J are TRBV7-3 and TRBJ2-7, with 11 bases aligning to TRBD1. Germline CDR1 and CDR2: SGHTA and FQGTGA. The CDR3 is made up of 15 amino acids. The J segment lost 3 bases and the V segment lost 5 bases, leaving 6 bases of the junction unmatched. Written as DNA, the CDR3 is TGTGCCAGCAGCCCAGGACAGGGGGCGCGCTACGAGCAGTACTTC. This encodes CASSPGQGARYEQYF.

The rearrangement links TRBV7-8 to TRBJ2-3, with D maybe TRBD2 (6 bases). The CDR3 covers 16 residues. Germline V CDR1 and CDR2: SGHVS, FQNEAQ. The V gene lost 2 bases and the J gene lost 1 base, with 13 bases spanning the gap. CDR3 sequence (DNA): TGTGCCAGCAGCTTATCCCGGGACTCTCGCACAGATACGCAGTATTTT. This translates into CASSLSRDSRTDTQYF. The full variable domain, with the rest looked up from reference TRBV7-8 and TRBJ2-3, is GAGVSQSPRYKVAKRGQDVALRCDPISGHVSLFWYQQALGQGPEFLTYFQNEAQLDKSGLPSDRFFAERPEGSVSTLKIQRTQQEDSAVYLCASSLSRDSRTDTQYFGPGTRLTVL.

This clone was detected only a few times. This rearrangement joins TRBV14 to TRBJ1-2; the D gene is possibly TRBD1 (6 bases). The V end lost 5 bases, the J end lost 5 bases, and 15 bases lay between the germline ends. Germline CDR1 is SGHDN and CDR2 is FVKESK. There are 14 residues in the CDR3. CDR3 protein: CASSAPAQGYGYTF. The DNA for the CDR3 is TGTGCCAGCAGCGCCCCGGCGCAGGGGTATGGCTACACCTTC.

The CDR3 DNA is TGTGCCAGCAGTCCCGGGACAGATGCTTTCTTT. It translates to CASSPGTDAFF. V is TRBV7-2 and J is TRBJ1-1; 7 positions match TRBD1. The V gene's germline CDR1 is SGHTA and CDR2 FQGNSA. Germline trimming cut 6 bases from V and 11 bases from J; bases unmatched to any gene: 6. This CDR3 is 11 amino acids long.

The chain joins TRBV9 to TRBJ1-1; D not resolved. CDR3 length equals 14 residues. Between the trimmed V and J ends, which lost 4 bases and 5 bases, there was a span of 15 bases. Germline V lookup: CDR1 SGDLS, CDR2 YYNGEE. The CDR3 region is CASSPDLGMTEAFF. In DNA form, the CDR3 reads TGTGCCAGCAGCCCGGACTTGGGGATGACTGAAGCTTTCTTT.

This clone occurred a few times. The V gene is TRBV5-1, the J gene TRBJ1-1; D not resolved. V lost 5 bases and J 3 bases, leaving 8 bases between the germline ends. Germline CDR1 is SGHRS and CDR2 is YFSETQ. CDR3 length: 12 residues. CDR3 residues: CASRYRDTEAFF. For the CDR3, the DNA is TGCGCCAGCAGATACCGAGACACTGAAGCTTTCTTT.

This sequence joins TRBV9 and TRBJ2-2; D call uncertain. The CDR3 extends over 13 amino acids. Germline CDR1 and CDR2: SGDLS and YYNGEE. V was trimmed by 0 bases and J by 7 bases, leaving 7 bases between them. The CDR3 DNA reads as TGTGCCAGCAGCGTAGTGACGGGCGGGGAGCTGTTTTTT. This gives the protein CASSVVTGGELFF.

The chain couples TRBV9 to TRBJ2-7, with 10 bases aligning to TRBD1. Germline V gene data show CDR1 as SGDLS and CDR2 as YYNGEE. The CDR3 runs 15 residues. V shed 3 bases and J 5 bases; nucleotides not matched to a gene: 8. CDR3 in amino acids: CASSARQGAWDEQYF. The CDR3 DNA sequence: TGTGCCAGCAGCGCCAGACAGGGGGCTTGGGACGAGCAGTACTTC.

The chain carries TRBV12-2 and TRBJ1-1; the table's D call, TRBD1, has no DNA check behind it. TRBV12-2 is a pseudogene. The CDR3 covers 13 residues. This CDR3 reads CASRHDRGPEAFF. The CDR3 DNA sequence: TGTGCAAGTCGCCATGACAGGGGCCCTGAAGCTTTCTTT.

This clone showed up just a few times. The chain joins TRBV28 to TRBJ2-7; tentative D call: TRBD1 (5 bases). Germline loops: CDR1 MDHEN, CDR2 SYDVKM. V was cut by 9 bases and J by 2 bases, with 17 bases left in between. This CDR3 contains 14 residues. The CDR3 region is CASYLSRAPYEQYF. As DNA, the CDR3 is TGTGCCAGTTACCTCTCCAGGGCCCCCTACGAGCAGTACTTC. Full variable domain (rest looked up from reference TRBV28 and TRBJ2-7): DVKVTQSSRYLVKRTGEKVFLECVQDMDHENMFWYRQDPGLGLRLIYFSYDVKMKEKGDIPEGYSVSREKKERFSLILESASTNQTSMYLCASYLSRAPYEQYFGPGTRLTVT.

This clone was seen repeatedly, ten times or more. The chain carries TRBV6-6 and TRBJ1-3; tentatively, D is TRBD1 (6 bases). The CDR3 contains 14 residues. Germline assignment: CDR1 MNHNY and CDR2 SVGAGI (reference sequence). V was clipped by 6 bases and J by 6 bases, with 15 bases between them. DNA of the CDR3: TGTGCCAGCAGCTCTGGACAGCTCCCAAACACCATATATTTT. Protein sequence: CASSSGQLPNTIYF.